These T cell receptor beta chains were read from a single sample in a study of regulatory T cells in long-lasting Graves disease. Using its own MiXCR run on the multiplex PCR reads, TCRdb lists one record per CDR3 protein. The data contain fewer than 350,000 distinct CDR3 sequences, roughly 18% of them singletons. The input for sequencing was peripheral blood mononuclear cells (PBMCs), taken at new diagnosis, from a patient treated with antithyroid drugs. The receptors shown here come from a female donor with Graves disease. Both conserved end residues are part of each CDR3. The D gene is left open where the match is weak. Some rows have no size entry. The others give once, few or many, or a class for an expanded clone.

clone_size j_call v_call d_call cdr3_nt cdr3_aa
many TRBJ1-5 TRBV12-3/TRBV12-4 - TGTGCCAGCAGTTTTGGGCGGGTAATTAAGGTTCAGCCCCAGCATTTT CASSFGRVIKVQPQHF
many TRBJ1-2 TRBV12-3/TRBV12-4 TRBD1 TGTGCCAGCAGTTCCACCTCGACAGGGAGGGGGCTTGGCTACACCTTC CASSSTSTGRGLGYTF
many TRBJ1-2 TRBV2 - TGTGCCAGCAGTGAAACCAGGGCGTCCTATGGCTACACCTTC CASSETRASYGYTF
many TRBJ2-2 TRBV29-1 - TGCAGCGTCTCTCCCGGGGGAGGTTGGACCGGGGAGCTGTTTTTT CSVSPGGGWTGELFF
many TRBJ1-6 TRBV6-2/TRBV6-3 - TGTGCCAGCAACCCACAGCCCAATTCACCCCTCCACTTT CASNPQPNSPLHF
many TRBJ2-7 TRBV27 - TGTGCCAGCAGTTTAGAGGAAAGGGGCTACGAGCAGTACTTC CASSLEERGYEQYF
- TRBJ2-1 TRBV11-2 TRBD2 TGTGCCAGCAGCCGACTAGCGGGATTGGGAAATGAGCAGTTCTTC CASSRLAGLGNEQFF
- TRBJ2-7 TRBV6-1 TRBD2 TGTGCCAGCAGACCCTTCAGCGGGAGAAGCTACGAGCAGTACTTC CASRPFSGRSYEQYF
many TRBJ2-1 TRBV3-1 TRBD2 TGTGCCAGCAGCCTTAGCGGGTTCACCAATGAGCAGTTCTTC CASSLSGFTNEQFF
many TRBJ2-7 TRBV7-9 - TGTGCCAGCAGCTTAGCTGGGACACAAACCTACGAGCAGTACTTC CASSLAGTQTYEQYF
many TRBJ2-3 TRBV12-3/TRBV12-4 - TGTGCCAGCAGTCTCTTAAACACAGATACGCAGTATTTT CASSLLNTDTQYF
many TRBJ2-7 TRBV28 TRBD1 TGTGCCAGCAGTCACGACAGGGATGGCGAGCAGTACTTC CASSHDRDGEQYF
- TRBJ2-3 TRBV19 - TGTGCCAGTAGTACCCGAGGGTCAGATACGCAGTATTTT CASSTRGSDTQYF
few TRBJ1-5 TRBV15 - TGTGCCACCAGCAGAGAAGGTTCAGGTTATGATCAGCCCCAGCATTTT CATSREGSGYDQPQHF
many TRBJ2-2 TRBV27 - TGTGCCAGCAGTTTAATTGGTCTACGGGGATCCGGGGAGCTGTTTTTT CASSLIGLRGSGELFF
many TRBJ2-2 TRBV20-1 - TGCAGTGCCACTCCTCGGCAGGCCTCTTCCACCGGGGAGCTGTTTTTT CSATPRQASSTGELFF
- TRBJ1-1 TRBV19 - TGTGCCAGTAGTATAGGACCCAACACTGAAGCTTTCTTT CASSIGPNTEAFF
many TRBJ1-1 TRBV25-1 - TGTGCCAGCAGTGAATTCCGACAGGCTTCCATGAACACTGAAGCTTTCTTT CASSEFRQASMNTEAFF
- TRBJ1-2 TRBV4-1 - TGCGCCAGCAGCCAAGGTCTGGACTACGGCTACACCTTC CASSQGLDYGYTF
- TRBJ1-1 TRBV2 TRBD1 TGTGCCACAAAACGGACAGGGACCTTATCCGAAGCTTTCTTT CATKRTGTLSEAFF
many TRBJ2-2 TRBV28 - TGTGCCAGCAGGACAGGGAACACCGGGGAGCTGTTTTTT CASRTGNTGELFF
- TRBJ2-1 TRBV2 TRBD2 TGTGCCAGCAGTGAGCAGCGGGATCTCTACAATGAGCAGTTCTTC CASSEQRDLYNEQFF
- TRBJ2-3 TRBV9 TRBD2 TGTGCCAGCAGCGTAGAAGTAGCGGGAGTAACAGATACGCAGTATTTT CASSVEVAGVTDTQYF
- TRBJ2-4 TRBV28 - TGTGCCAGCAGTGCACACAAAAACATTCAGTACTTC CASSAHKNIQYF
- TRBJ2-2 TRBV15 - TGTGCCACCAGCAGAGAAAGGCCCGGCCACGGGGAGCTGTTTTTT CATSRERPGHGELFF
large TRBJ2-7 TRBV2 - TGTGCCAGCAGTTTATCGGTCAGGACCTACGAGCAGTACTTC CASSLSVRTYEQYF
many TRBJ2-7 TRBV10-2 - TGCGCCAGCAGTGTATTGTGGGAGAAAGCCTACGAGCAGTACTTC CASSVLWEKAYEQYF
- TRBJ2-1 TRBV28 TRBD1 TGTGCCAGCAGTTTACGGGTGTGGGGGACAGATGAGCAGTTCTTC CASSLRVWGTDEQFF
many TRBJ2-2 TRBV9 - TGTGCCAGCAGCCAGACCTTCCTAGCGATAAAGAACACCGGGGAGCTGTTTTTT CASSQTFLAIKNTGELFF
many TRBJ2-7 TRBV11-3 TRBD1 TGTGCCAGCAGCTTAAATCCCCTAGACCCTATCAGGGGGCGAGAGCAGTACTTC CASSLNPLDPIRGREQYF
many TRBJ1-2 TRBV30 TRBD1 TGTGCCTGGAGAAGACAGGGGAACTATGGCTACACCTTC CAWRRQGNYGYTF
- TRBJ2-5 TRBV6-2/TRBV6-3 - TGTGCCAGCACCCAGCCGGGCCAGGAGACCCAGTACTTC CASTQPGQETQYF
many TRBJ1-4 TRBV28 TRBD1 TGTGCCAGCAGTTTGTATGGGGACAGGACGGAAAAACTGTTTTTT CASSLYGDRTEKLFF
many TRBJ1-2 TRBV7-2 - TGTGCCAGCAGCTTACCGGAATCACGATCCTATGGCTACACCTTC CASSLPESRSYGYTF
many TRBJ2-1 TRBV28 - TGTGCCAGCTTGACGAAGGGGGTTTCTTACAATGAGCAGTTCTTC CASLTKGVSYNEQFF
many TRBJ1-6 TRBV27 - TGTGCCAGCAGTTGGTGGCAGGGAAATAATTCACCCCTCCACTTT CASSWWQGNNSPLHF
- TRBJ1-6 TRBV27 - TGTGCCAGCAGTTTAGTATTCGGTGATTATAATTCACCCCTCCACTTT CASSLVFGDYNSPLHF
- TRBJ2-1 TRBV11-2 TRBD1 TGTGCCAGCAGCGTGAGGGACAGCCTCAATGAGCAGTTCTTC CASSVRDSLNEQFF
many TRBJ2-5 TRBV28 TRBD1 TGTGCCAGCAGTTCCCAGCCGGGACAGGCGGTGGAGACCCAGTACTTC CASSSQPGQAVETQYF
many TRBJ1-2 TRBV6-5 - TGTGCCAGCAGTTACGGCGATCAATTAGGGTATGGCTACACCTTC CASSYGDQLGYGYTF
- TRBJ1-5 TRBV30 TRBD1 TGTGCCTGGAGTCTTGGACAGGATCAGCCCCAGCATTTT CAWSLGQDQPQHF
- TRBJ1-2 TRBV25-1 - TGTGCCAGCAGTGAATACAGTGGGAACTATGGCTACACCTTC CASSEYSGNYGYTF
- TRBJ2-4 TRBV12-3/TRBV12-4 - TGTGCCAGCAGTTTATCGGGGGACGGCGCCGTGGACATTCAGTACTTC CASSLSGDGAVDIQYF
- TRBJ2-5 TRBV19 TRBD1 TGTGCCAGTAGTATAGGGACAGGGGCGGGTGAGACCCAGTACTTC CASSIGTGAGETQYF
many TRBJ1-2 TRBV12-3/TRBV12-4 - TGTGCCAGCAGTCAGCCCGAAGAAGTCTACTATGGCTACACCTTC CASSQPEEVYYGYTF
- TRBJ2-7 TRBV20-1 - TGCAGTGCTAGAGAAACCTACGAGCAGTACTTC CSARETYEQYF
- TRBJ2-2 TRBV5-1 - TGCGCCAGCAGCTTGATTAGGGGCACCGGGGAGCTGTTTTTT CASSLIRGTGELFF
many TRBJ2-3 TRBV6-2/TRBV6-3 - TGTGCCTGTACTAGCAGCTATAGCACAGATACGCAGTATTTT CACTSSYSTDTQYF
few TRBJ2-5 TRBV7-9 TRBD2 TGTGCCAGCAGCATAGATAGCGGGAGCGAGACCCAGTACTTC CASSIDSGSETQYF
few TRBJ2-5 TRBV9 TRBD1 TGTGCCAGCAGCGCTTGGACAGGGTCTTCGGAGACCCAGTACTTC CASSAWTGSSETQYF
many TRBJ2-1 TRBV3-1 - TGTGCCAGCAGCCAGATGGGACCAGCGGGTGATGAGCAGTTCTTC CASSQMGPAGDEQFF
few TRBJ2-1 TRBV20-1 - TGCAGTGCTAGAAAACAGCCTTCCTACAATGAGCAGTTCTTC CSARKQPSYNEQFF
- TRBJ2-7 TRBV28 - TGTGCCAGCAGGCCGACAGTATCGCCTTCCTACGAGCAGTACTTC CASRPTVSPSYEQYF
many TRBJ2-3 TRBV30 TRBD1 TGTGCCTGGTGGGACAGGGGGCTTACAGATACGCAGTATTTT CAWWDRGLTDTQYF
many TRBJ1-2 TRBV28 - TGTGCCAGCAGTTCGGGCCCTGTCCCCCCTGGAGGCTACACCTTC CASSSGPVPPGGYTF